The rows below give T cell receptor beta chains drawn from one sample of a study of early T cells in non-severe SARS-CoV-2 infection. TCRdb fed the 5' RACE reads into MiXCR, producing one record per CDR3 protein. The sample holds tens of thousands of distinct CDR3 sequences; 20% are singletons and the top ten take approximately 16%. The material sequenced was whole blood, taken at baseline. The origin of the receptors is an adult who was a healthcare worker with PCR-confirmed SARS-CoV-2 infection or an uninfected control (not recorded which). The CDR3 runs from the conserved cysteine through the conserved F or W. A D gene is named only where the DNA matches it firmly. Clone sizes are given selectively: once, few, many, or a class where the clone is expanded.

J gene: TRBJ1-6
clone size: few
V gene: TRBV4-1
D gene: NA
CDR3 protein: CASSQDSSLTNSPLHF
CDR3 DNA: TGCGCCAGCAGTCAAGATTCCAGTCTTACAAATTCACCCCTCCACTTT

J gene: TRBJ2-6
clone size: few
V gene: TRBV10-3
D gene: NA
CDR3 protein: CAISEQGIGANVLTF
CDR3 DNA: TGTGCCATCAGTGAGCAGGGAATTGGGGCCAACGTCCTGACTTTC

J gene: TRBJ1-1
clone size: many
V gene: TRBV14
D gene: NA
CDR3 protein: CASSQDRRGSAFF
CDR3 DNA: TGTGCCAGCAGCCAAGATCGGCGGGGGTCGGCTTTCTTT

J gene: TRBJ1-5
clone size: NA
V gene: TRBV18
D gene: NA
CDR3 protein: CASSGTGGNQPQHF
CDR3 DNA: TGTGCCAGCTCAGGGACTGGTGGCAATCAGCCCCAGCATTTT

J gene: TRBJ1-1
clone size: few
V gene: TRBV15
D gene: NA
CDR3 protein: CATSKGGVLDTEAFF
CDR3 DNA: TGTGCCACCAGCAAGGGCGGGGTTTTGGACACTGAAGCTTTCTTT

J gene: TRBJ2-5
clone size: few
V gene: TRBV6-6
D gene: TRBD2
CDR3 protein: CASSWTSQETQYF
CDR3 DNA: TGTGCCAGCAGTTGGACTAGCCAAGAGACCCAGTACTTC

J gene: TRBJ2-7
clone size: NA
V gene: TRBV9
D gene: TRBD1
CDR3 protein: CASSLRQGPSEQYF
CDR3 DNA: TGTGCCAGCAGCTTGAGACAGGGTCCCTCCGAGCAGTACTTC

J gene: TRBJ1-6
clone size: few
V gene: TRBV3-1
D gene: NA
CDR3 protein: CASSQGHRDSPLHF
CDR3 DNA: TGTGCCAGCAGCCAAGGGCATAGGGATTCACCCCTCCACTTT

J gene: TRBJ2-7
clone size: NA
V gene: TRBV10-3
D gene: TRBD1
CDR3 protein: CAISESGTGGSEQYF
CDR3 DNA: TGTGCCATCAGTGAGTCCGGGACAGGGGGGTCCGAGCAGTACTTC

J gene: TRBJ1-2
clone size: NA
V gene: TRBV20-1
D gene: TRBD1
CDR3 protein: CSAEKGGRTGYTF
CDR3 DNA: TGCAGTGCTGAAAAAGGGGGCCGGACCGGCTACACCTTC

J gene: TRBJ1-6
clone size: few
V gene: TRBV25-1
D gene: TRBD1
CDR3 protein: CASSDAGGGTPLHF
CDR3 DNA: TGTGCCAGCAGTGATGCAGGGGGCGGTACACCCCTCCACTTT

J gene: TRBJ1-5
clone size: NA
V gene: TRBV7-6
D gene: NA
CDR3 protein: CASSWGNQPQHF
CDR3 DNA: TGTGCCAGCAGCTGGGGCAATCAGCCCCAGCATTTT